The source of this T cell receptor beta chain is a study of cytomegalovirus exposure and HLA in healthy donors. The wider study: Within an early data release were about 85 million unique TCRs drawn from HLA-typed donors. Study-level findings and limits: Per published reports, the classifier diagnosed cytomegalovirus status with high specificity and sensitivity.

PCR amplification relied on 60 Vbeta primers (plus 13 Jbeta primers). The protocol was immunoSEQ multiplex PCR, while the TCRdb copy is restricted to in-frame clones and leaves out a portion. The repertoire has some 190,000 clones, roughly 77% of them found once; the top ten carry about 2.1%. With regard to this clone: Antigen unknown.

This receptor was taken from a woman under 40 in good health and CMV-seronegative. Material: PBMCs.

In DNA form, the CDR3 reads TGTGCCAGCAGTCTAGTTAAGGGCGGGCAGCCCCAGCATTTT. Amino acid sequence: CASSLVKGGQPQHF. V gene TRBV28 combines with J gene TRBJ1-5; D is undetermined. Germline assignment: CDR1 MDHEN and CDR2 SYDVKM. This CDR3 contains 14 residues. Trimming removed 5 bases at V and 7 bases at J, with 15 bases between.